Presented here are 30 T cell receptor beta chains from one specimen sequenced in a study of shared clonotypes between healthy human individuals. Clones were read by immunoSEQ multiplex PCR, and TCRdb kept only the in-frame ones, dropping some. Here the sample spans over 2 million clones, 92% being singletons. Input material: naive CD4+ T cells from PBMCs. Subset denoted: CD45RA+ positively selected. The receptors stem from a man younger than 35 in good health. Some clones in this sample may be carry-over from other donors' samples.

This sequence joins TRBV5-5 and TRBJ1-2; no definite D call. This CDR3 spans 14 amino acids. Germline V gene sequence: CDR1 SGHKS, CDR2 YYEKEE (reference sequence). V lost 0 bases to trimming and J lost 3 bases, with 9 bases between them. DNA for the CDR3: TGTGCCAGCAGCTTGGACGGAAAGGACTATGGCTACACCTTC. Amino acid sequence: CASSLDGKDYGYTF.

The rearrangement uses TRBV4-2 and TRBJ2-5, with TRBD2 as a possible D gene (6 bases). In germline, CDR1 is LGHNA, CDR2 YNFKEQ. The germline V and J ends were trimmed by 4 bases and 4 bases, with 22 bases remaining between them. The CDR3 totals 17 residues. CDR3 in amino acids: CASSPWLAAAMGETQYF. For the CDR3, the DNA is TGTGCCAGCAGCCCTTGGTTAGCGGCAGCTATGGGAGAGACCCAGTACTTC.

The V gene is TRBV6-5, the J gene TRBJ2-2; D remains ambiguous. Germline CDR1 is MNHEY and CDR2 is SVGAGI. V lost 1 base and J lost 10, with 13 bases in between. This CDR3 has 14 residues. CDR3 sequence (DNA): TGTGCCAGCAGTTACTTGGCCAGGTCTCAGGAGCTGTTTTTT. This translates into CASSYLARSQELFF.

This chain joins TRBV7-9 and TRBJ1-4, with D tentatively TRBD1 (5 bases). The CDR3 is made up of 15 amino acids. Germline CDR1 is SEHNR and CDR2 is FQNEAQ (reference sequence). The V and J ends lost 6 bases and 6 bases respectively, with 17 bases between them. The CDR3 DNA reads as TGTGCCAGCAGTTCAGTCAGGGAAGGGGATGAAAAACTGTTTTTT. It is translated as CASSSVREGDEKLFF.

This clone was found once. The CDR3 sequence: CASNPGSLSSGANVLTF. In DNA form, the CDR3 reads TGTGCCAGCAACCCTGGGAGCCTGAGCTCTGGGGCCAACGTCCTGACTTTC. V usage is TRBV28 and J usage is TRBJ2-6; perhaps TRBD2 as D (5 bases). The CDR3 sequence is 17 residues long. V lost 7 bases, J lost 0 bases, and 16 bases lay in between. The germline V gene has CDR1 MDHEN and CDR2 SYDVKM.

The gene calls are TRBV18 and TRBJ2-2; no clear D gene. The V gene lost 4 bases and the J gene lost 6 bases, with 9 bases spanning the gap. This CDR3 is 13 amino acids long. CDR1 and CDR2 from the germline V gene are KGHSH and LQKENI. The CDR3 DNA is TGTGCCAGCTCACTGGGGTCCGCCGGGGAGCTGTTTTTT. This encodes CASSLGSAGELFF.

The rearrangement links TRBV6-1 to TRBJ2-7, with a weak D call TRBD2 (6 bases). The CDR3 consists of 12 residues. Germline-derived CDR1 and CDR2 are MNHNS and SASEGT. V was pared by 6 bases and J by 5 bases, with 11 bases between. CDR3 residues: CASRVADDEQYF. The DNA for the CDR3 is TGTGCCAGCAGGGTAGCGGACGACGAGCAGTACTTC.

Only a few counts were recorded for this clone. The sample contains more than one DNA sequence encoding this CDR3. This chain uses TRBV30 with TRBJ1-5, with unresolved D. Germline loops: CDR1 GTSNPN, CDR2 SVGIG (reference sequence). V was trimmed by 1 base and J by 6 bases, leaving 7 bases between them. The CDR3 extends over 12 amino acids. The CDR3 coding sequence is TGTGCCTGGAGTGGGGGTAGTCAGCCCCAGCATTTT. The encoded protein is CAWSGGSQPQHF.

The chain combines TRBV4-1 with TRBJ2-5; 8 bases align to TRBD2. The CDR3 contains 16 residues. Germline V gives CDR1 MGHRA, CDR2 YSYEKL. Trimming removed 2 bases from V and 2 bases from J; junction bases left unmatched: 7. This chain's CDR3 is CASSQMAGTRQETQYF. The CDR3 bases are TGCGCCAGCAGCCAAATGGCCGGGACTAGGCAAGAGACCCAGTACTTC.

The chain links TRBV9 to TRBJ2-7; 10 positions match TRBD2. The V and J ends lost 4 bases and 2 bases, in that order; junction bases with no gene match: 12. Germline V gene lookup returns CDR1 SGDLS and CDR2 YYNGEE. The CDR3 extends over 17 amino acids. The CDR3 sequence: CASSRQQRTSGAYEQYF. The CDR3, as DNA: TGTGCCAGCAGCCGACAACAACGGACTAGCGGAGCCTACGAGCAGTACTTC.

The table lists this clone with a count of one. The rearrangement uses TRBV27 and TRBJ2-4; tentatively, D is TRBD2 (5 bases). Trimming removed 4 bases at V and 0 bases at J, with 10 bases between. CDR1 is MNHEY, CDR2 SMNVEV, per germline (reference sequence). The length of the CDR3 is 15 residues. The CDR3 bases are TGTGCCAGCAGTTCGGGGAGTCTAGCCAAAAACATTCAGTACTTC. Its protein product is CASSSGSLAKNIQYF.

This rearrangement joins TRBV6-5 to TRBJ2-5; D is uncertain. CDR1 and CDR2 (germline): MNHEY, SVGAGI. CDR3 length: 12 residues. V dropped 9 bases and J dropped 4 bases, with 12 bases sitting between them. CDR3 nucleotides: TGTGCCAGTCGTGGGCCGGGAGAGACCCAGTACTTC. This sequence encodes CASRGPGETQYF.

The chain uses TRBV27 and TRBJ1-4, with 10 bases aligning to TRBD1. Germline V gene lookup returns CDR1 MNHEY and CDR2 SMNVEV (reference sequence). V lost 5 bases, J lost 8 bases, and 8 bases stayed unmatched. The CDR3 loop spans 15 amino acids. The CDR3 is CASSRSGTGDEKLFF. For the CDR3, the DNA is TGTGCCAGCAGTCGGTCCGGGACAGGGGACGAAAAACTGTTTTTT.

CDR3 residues: CASSQPQGAGEQYF. CDR3 bases: TGTGCCAGCAGTCAACCCCAGGGGGCCGGAGAGCAGTACTTC. This sequence joins TRBV28 and TRBJ2-7, with 8 bases identical to TRBD1. The CDR3 totals 14 residues. Per germline, CDR1 MDHEN and CDR2 SYDVKM. V gave up 5 bases and J gave up 7 bases; unmatched junction bases: 10.

CDR3 residues: CASSTTQWGEKLFF. The CDR3 bases are TGTGCCAGCTCTACGACCCAATGGGGAGAAAAACTGTTTTTT. The rearrangement joins TRBV28 to TRBJ1-4, with no clear D. This CDR3 is built from 14 residues. V gave up 8 bases and J gave up 8 bases, with 18 bases separating them. Germline assignment: CDR1 MDHEN and CDR2 SYDVKM.

The chain has TRBV4-1 and TRBJ1-2; 9 positions agree with TRBD1. The CDR3 totals 16 residues. The V segment lost 5 bases and the J segment 7 bases; nucleotides outside the gene matches: 14. Germline CDR1 and CDR2: MGHRA and YSYEKL. The CDR3 DNA reads as TGCGCCAGCAGCTTGACCGAACAGGGGGCCGTGGGTGGCTACACCTTC. Translation: CASSLTEQGAVGGYTF.

The genes are TRBV15 and TRBJ2-7, with no clear D. The germline V gene encodes CDR1 LNHNV and CDR2 YYDKDF (reference sequence). The CDR3 covers 12 residues. V was pared by 5 bases and J by 4 bases, with 9 bases between. The CDR3 is CATSPAGYEQYF. CDR3 nucleotide sequence: TGTGCCACCAGCCCCGCCGGTTACGAGCAGTACTTC.

This rearrangement joins TRBV15 to TRBJ2-7, with D hard to call. The germline CDR1 and CDR2 sequences are LNHNV and YYDKDF (reference sequence). V was pared by 4 bases and J by 4 bases, with 11 bases between. The CDR3 sequence is 13 residues long. CDR3 amino acids: CATSMVDWYEQYF. For the CDR3, the DNA is TGTGCCACCAGCATGGTCGATTGGTACGAGCAGTACTTC.

In nucleotides, the CDR3 is TGCAGCGTTGTGGACTCCCCATCCTACGAGCAGTACTTC. Residues: CSVVDSPSYEQYF. The chain has TRBV29-1 and TRBJ2-7, with D tentatively TRBD2 (5 bases). CDR1 SQVTM and CDR2 ANQGSEA come from the germline V gene. The CDR3 runs 13 residues. V shed 4 bases and J shed 1 base, with 11 bases lying between them.

The chain carries TRBV2 and TRBJ1-4; D unclear. V was trimmed by 3 bases and J by 5 bases, leaving 10 bases between them. Germline assignment: CDR1 SNHLY and CDR2 FYNNEI. The CDR3 is 14 residues long. The CDR3 coding sequence is TGTGCCAGCAGTGATAGGAAGGGCAATGAAAAACTGTTTTTT. This encodes CASSDRKGNEKLFF.

J is TRBJ1-4 and V is TRBV18; D perhaps matches TRBD1 (6 bases). Germline V gives CDR1 KGHSH, CDR2 LQKENI. The CDR3 is made up of 15 amino acids. Trimming cost V 2 bases and J 8 bases, with 15 bases left between them. For the CDR3, the DNA is TGTGCCAGCTCACCATGGTTTCAGGGGAGCGAAAAACTGTTTTTT. Encoded protein: CASSPWFQGSEKLFF.

This chain joins TRBV4-1 and TRBJ2-1; D is perhaps TRBD2 (6 bases). The CDR3 length is 15 residues. Germline V gene lookup returns CDR1 MGHRA and CDR2 YSYEKL. V lost 4 bases and J 2 bases, leaving 12 bases between the germline ends. The CDR3 is CASSRIGGTYNEQFF. The CDR3 nucleotides are TGCGCCAGCAGCCGTATCGGGGGTACCTACAATGAGCAGTTCTTC.

V gene TRBV11-2 combines with J gene TRBJ2-1; a possible D gene is TRBD1 (6 bases). V shed 5 bases and J shed 3 bases, with 11 bases lying between them. The CDR3 loop spans 14 amino acids. Germline V CDR1 and CDR2: SGHAT, FQNNGV. CDR3 sequence reads: CASSLLTGYNEQFF. The CDR3, as DNA: TGTGCCAGCAGCCTCCTGACAGGCTACAATGAGCAGTTCTTC.

The rearrangement links TRBV4-3 to TRBJ1-5, with 7 bases identical to TRBD1. Germline V gene sequence: CDR1 LGHNA, CDR2 YSLEER. CDR3 length: 14 amino acids. V was clipped by 4 bases and J by 6 bases; unmatched bases: 6. The CDR3 DNA reads TGCGCCAGCAGCCCAACCACAGGGGTTCAGCCCCAGCATTTT. This translates into CASSPTTGVQPQHF.

The chain uses TRBV19 and TRBJ1-2; 8 nucleotides agree with TRBD1. The junction had 6 bases not matched to a gene; V was cut back by 6 bases and J by 3 bases. Germline lookup yields CDR1 LNHDA and CDR2 SQIVND (reference sequence). This CDR3 has 14 residues. CDR3 coding DNA: TGTGCCAGTAGCTTGGACAGGGATCACTATGGCTACACCTTC. It codes for CASSLDRDHYGYTF.

About this clone itself: A much larger clone differs by one base, so this may be a read error. V and J are TRBV7-9 and TRBJ1-2, with D perhaps matching TRBD1 (5 bases). V was pared by 0 bases and J by 6 bases, with 5 bases between. The CDR3 covers 12 residues. Looked up from germline, CDR1 is SEHNR and CDR2 is FQNEAQ (reference sequence). The CDR3 DNA follows: TGTGCCAGCAGCTTAGCGGGGCATGGCTACACCTTC. As protein: CASSLAGHGYTF. Complete variable domain (other parts from reference TRBV7-9 and TRBJ1-2): DTGVSQNPRHKITKRGQNVTFRCDPISEHNRLYWYRQTLGQGPEFLTYFQNEAQLEKSRLLSDRFSAERPKGSFSTLEIQRTEQGDSAMYLCASSLAGHGYTFGSGTRLTVV.

This chain joins TRBV5-1 and TRBJ2-7, with 10 bases aligning to TRBD2. The CDR3 is made up of 17 amino acids. CDR1 SGHRS and CDR2 YFSETQ come from the germline V gene. With 4 bases clipped from V and 2 bases from J, the junction kept 12 bases outside the gene matches. The CDR3 region is CASSPALEAGGTYEQYF. The CDR3 coding sequence is TGCGCCAGCAGCCCCGCCCTGGAAGCGGGAGGGACCTACGAGCAGTACTTC.

This chain connects TRBV7-9 to TRBJ2-1; 9 positions agree with TRBD2. Germline trimming cut 5 bases from V and 4 bases from J; bases unmatched to any gene: 3. The CDR3 has 14 amino acids. The germline gives CDR1 SEHNR, CDR2 FQNEAQ (reference sequence). The DNA for the CDR3 is TGTGCCAGCAGCCCCCTAGCGGGGTACAATGAGCAGTTCTTC. It yields the protein CASSPLAGYNEQFF.

This clone has just a few counts. Other DNA sequences within the sample encode an identical CDR3. The rearrangement joins TRBV29-1 to TRBJ2-7; D gene ambiguous. V lost 4 bases and J lost 0, with 7 bases in between. Looked up from germline, CDR1 is SQVTM and CDR2 is ANQGSEA. CDR3 length equals 12 residues. The CDR3 nucleotides are TGCAGCGTTGGGGCCAGCTCCTACGAGCAGTACTTC. Encoded protein: CSVGASSYEQYF.

The chain uses TRBV7-9 and TRBJ2-2; 7 bases line up with TRBD1. The CDR3 spans 14 residues. Germline V gene sequence: CDR1 SEHNR, CDR2 FQNEAQ (reference sequence). The trim removed 10 bases at V and 6 bases at J, leaving 11 bases unmatched. This CDR3 reads CAIPGQRYPGELFF. CDR3 in DNA: TGTGCCATACCGGGACAGAGGTATCCCGGGGAGCTGTTTTTT.